The sequence of this T cell receptor (beta chain) was determined in a study of cytomegalovirus exposure and HLA in healthy donors (dated by TCRdb to about 2017). Regarding the study in general: An earlier analysis of approximately 590 of the donors reported more than 250 Gb of sequence data and roughly 100 million unique TCR beta sequences from 150 million to 200 million T cells. The study aimed to test whether signatures of past pathogen exposure could be identified by cataloging public T cell receptors. Of the roughly 400 genotyped donors, roughly 80% fell in the genetic ancestry cluster associated with self-reported Caucasian donors. On average, roughly 200,000 unique TCR beta nucleotide sequences were sequenced per donor among about 400 genotyped donors of the cohort, with around 19% of those sequences being non-productive. To predict cytomegalovirus infection status, the study combined high-throughput TCR immunosequencing, statistical association of individual TCRs with disease status, and machine learning. About five DR-DQ haplotypes were treated as single units for association and clustering because of strong linkage in the cohort. The study used immunosequencing to profile the T cell repertoires of 600 to 850 subjects and linked those repertoires to cytomegalovirus serostatus. Every repertoire in the discovery cohort had been generated on one and the same sequencing platform. Roughly 300 gigabases of sequencing data and 80 million or so unique TCR sequences were included in an early release covering under 650 HLA-typed donors. Donor age, sex, ethnicity and CMV serostatus were collected together with the repertoire data. The number of typed donors differed by locus: about 620-640 for A, B, C, DRB1 and DQB1; 500 to 550 for DQA1; some 610 for DPA1; and roughly 490 for DPB1. HLA typing included class I and class II loci at four-digit resolution. To decide whether each TCR beta V gene segment behaved as functional or pseudogenic, an earlier analysis of some 600 of the donors relied on high-throughput TCR beta sequencing. To study patterns of TCR occurrence, a later analysis re-analyzed previously published TCR beta repertoires from 600 to 750 donors and added high-resolution HLA genotyping. Rather than using new phenotypic data, the later analysis identified candidate immune exposures from TCR beta sequences and from how often those sequences occurred across donors. Genome-wide SNP genotypes for about 65% of the roughly 670 donors were used in a later genetic analysis, which treated that subset as a discovery cohort. Besides the first cohort of around 700 subjects, a separate validation cohort made up of 120 different subjects was used.

V is trimmed back by 5 bases and J by 3 bases, and the junction contains 4 bases that no gene match accounts for. CDR1 and CDR2 were assigned from the germline V gene (reference sequence) as MNHEY and SMNVEV. From its cysteine to its phenylalanine, the CDR3 spans 15 amino acids. Solely the CDR3 DNA is kept, with 45 bases framed from the first base. The cohort was made up of under 800 healthy bone marrow donors. Cohort members were all nominally healthy when sampled, although unrecorded immune exposures were likely present. The donor tested CMV seronegative and was one of the 352 seronegative cohort members. Each donor provided a peripheral blood sample, and peripheral blood mononuclear cells were used for TCR beta sequencing. The Qiagen DNeasy Blood Extraction Kit was used to extract genomic DNA from the blood cell samples. With respect to this clone: No cognate antigen has been identified for it. Base qualities are not at hand, and no much larger clone is one base apart.

General conclusions and limits of the study: At a false discovery rate of 0.05, a later analysis linked around 15,000 TCR beta sequences to specific HLA alleles. In both the original and validation cohorts, the classifier was reported to diagnose cytomegalovirus status with high specificity and sensitivity. Because HLA typing was missing for some donors at each locus, association tests included only the typed subset. The only immune exposure information available for the cohort was CMV serostatus. Compared with the approximately 600-donor mean, donors in an Asian-associated ancestry cluster had fewer N-insertions in productive TCRs, according to a later genetic analysis. In a later genetic analysis, a missense DCLRE1C variant was associated with V-gene and J-gene trimming of TCR beta chains, and the association was replicated in an independent cohort. In vitro tests confirmed that a few of the cytomegalovirus-associated TCR beta chains recognize cytomegalovirus antigens. Most CMV-associated TCR beta chains appeared to be HLA-restricted in a later analysis, and the HLA associations seemed to be driven largely by CMV exposure. The cohort was sequenced for TCR beta chains only, and without alpha or paired-chain data the features that could be detected were limited. Roughly 15 rarely observed V segments, including chromosome 9 orphons, were excluded from the earlier analysis of 550 to 700 of the donors because counts were too low. In a later analysis, HLA-associated TCR beta chains were found to be more clonally expanded and to have lower generation probabilities than equally common non-associated chains. Most TCR sequences were seen in very few donors, while some public TCRs were found in many individuals. When HLA alleles, especially DR and DQ, strongly co-occurred, TCR associations were difficult to assign to individual alleles. Several of the top co-occurrence clusters appeared to be linked to parvovirus B19, influenza, CMV and Epstein-Barr virus, according to a later analysis. The study listed 164 TCR beta chains as associated with cytomegalovirus. In an earlier analysis of under 600 of the donors, most TCR beta V segments were observed in productive rearrangements about 90% or about 30% of the time, broadly matching IMGT annotations. According to a later analysis, TCR association rates differed among HLA loci, with DRB1 alleles showing the most associated TCRs and HLA-C alleles showing the fewest. Correlated functional status among segregating V segments might be attributable to linkage disequilibrium, but an unknown experimental factor could not be ruled out. It was suggested by the authors that the approach could potentially be generalized to other disease states and immunological phenotypes. A group of highly shared sequence variants was considered likely to be a technical artifact of the sequencing pipeline. Sequencing depth was assumed to be roughly uniform across donors in the presence/absence analyses, though that assumption may not hold. Because the 87-base-pair reads could not distinguish some IMGT-functional V segments, including TRBV6-2 and TRBV6-3, those segments were excluded. A further reported finding was that TCR beta sequences accurately predicted the HLA-A and HLA-B alleles for most subjects in the first cohort.

Libraries were made using the immunoSEQ multiplex PCR assay. For the multiplex PCR, a mixture combining 60 forward primers for TCR Vbeta segments and 13 reverse primers for TCR Jbeta segments was used. The CDR3 region of rearranged TCR beta genes was amplified from genomic DNA with a multiplex PCR assay. On the Illumina HiSeq System, the amplified TCR beta libraries were sequenced as 87-base-pair reads. As for the authors' bioinformatics: In a later analysis, some 80 million unique TCR beta chains were counted across the roughly 610 repertoires, and roughly 11 million of these chains were shared by at least two donors. A nearest-neighbor algorithm error-corrected the raw reads and collapsed the reads into unique sequences, merging closely related sequences to remove PCR and sequencing errors. Alignment of CDR3 sequences to IMGT reference sequences was used to assign V, D and J gene segments. For a sequence to be retained, at least a six-nucleotide match to both a V gene segment and a J gene segment was required. Rearrangements were classified as productive when the CDR3 lacked stop codons and remained in frame with V and J, and all other rearrangements were classified as non-productive. Following IMGT convention, CDR3 was defined as the stretch from the second conserved V-encoded cysteine up to the conserved J-encoded phenylalanine. In an earlier analysis of approximately 500 of the donors, sequences lacking an unambiguous match to a single V gene segment were excluded. An earlier analysis of several hundred of the donors called V segments functional above 56.7% productive rearrangements and segregating when the between-donor standard deviation exceeded 5%. A statistical classification framework was built to diagnose cytomegalovirus status from the catalog of TCR beta chain sequences. In a later analysis, TCR nucleotide sequences were compared against IMGT/GENE-DB human TR gene sequences so that V and J genes could be assigned. In a later analysis, CDR3 sequences and most-parsimonious VDJ recombination scenarios were assigned using the TCRdist pipeline. In a later analysis, each TCR beta chain was defined by its CDR3 amino acid sequence together with its V-gene family, and reads without a unique V-gene family were excluded. To address suspected cross-contamination and a sequencing artifact, a later analysis removed approximately 600 highly shared, low-generation-probability nucleotide sequences. In a later analysis, a clonal expansion index was calculated for each public chain from normalized within-repertoire ranks of inferred template counts. In a later analysis, generation probabilities were computed with a VDJ recombination model fitted to out-of-frame rearrangements, and the resulting probabilities were checked against IGoR. Hypergeometric tests were used in a later analysis to score TCR-TCR, TCR-HLA and TCR-CMV co-occurrence, with a repertoire-size bias correction applied to the TCR pairs. In a later analysis, false discovery rates were estimated by permuting HLA or CMV assignments 20 times. In a later analysis, co-occurring TCRs were grouped using DBSCAN, and TCRdist sequence similarity was added for clustering within HLA-allele-positive subsets. For co-occurrence clustering, repertoires with fewer than 30,000 or more than 120,000 public chains were excluded, along with 5 or 6 repertoires with anomalous nucleotide sharing. The source is immuneACCESS, and TCRdb retained only in-frame sequences with V and J called. Part of the clones is not carried over; for the studies checked, unresolved V genes explain less than half of this, and the remainder is unexplained. V, J and clone size are taken as reported in that table, and D and trimming were inferred from the DNA itself. In this sample the table shows around 110,000 clones, around 70% of which occur a single time. The top ten constitute around 1.7% of the sample.

This chain joins TRBV27 to TRBJ2-7, with 13 bases in between that match TRBD2. Sequencing was carried out using PBMCs. The TCR sequence derives from a young woman in good health and CMV-seronegative. Read as DNA, the sequence is TGTGCCAGCAGTCCGACTAGCGGGGGGATCTACGAGCAGTACTTC. Translated, it gives CASSPTSGGIYEQYF.